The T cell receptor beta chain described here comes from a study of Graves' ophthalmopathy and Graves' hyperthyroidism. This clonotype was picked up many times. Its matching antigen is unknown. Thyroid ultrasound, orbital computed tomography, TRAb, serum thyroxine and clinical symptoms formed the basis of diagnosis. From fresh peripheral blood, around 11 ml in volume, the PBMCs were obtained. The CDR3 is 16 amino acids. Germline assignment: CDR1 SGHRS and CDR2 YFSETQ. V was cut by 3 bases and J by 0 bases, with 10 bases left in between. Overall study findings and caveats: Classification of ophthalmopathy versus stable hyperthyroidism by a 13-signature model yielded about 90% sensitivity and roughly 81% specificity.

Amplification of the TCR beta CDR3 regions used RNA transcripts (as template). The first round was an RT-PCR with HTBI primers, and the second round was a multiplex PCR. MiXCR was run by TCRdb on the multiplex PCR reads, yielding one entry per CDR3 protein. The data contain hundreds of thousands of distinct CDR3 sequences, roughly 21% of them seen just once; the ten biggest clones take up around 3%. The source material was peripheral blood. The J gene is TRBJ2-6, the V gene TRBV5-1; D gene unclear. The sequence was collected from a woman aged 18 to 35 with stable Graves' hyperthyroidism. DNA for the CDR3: TGCGCCAGCAGCTCCCAAGGGAACTCTGGGGCCAACGTCCTGACTTTC. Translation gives CASSSQGNSGANVLTF.